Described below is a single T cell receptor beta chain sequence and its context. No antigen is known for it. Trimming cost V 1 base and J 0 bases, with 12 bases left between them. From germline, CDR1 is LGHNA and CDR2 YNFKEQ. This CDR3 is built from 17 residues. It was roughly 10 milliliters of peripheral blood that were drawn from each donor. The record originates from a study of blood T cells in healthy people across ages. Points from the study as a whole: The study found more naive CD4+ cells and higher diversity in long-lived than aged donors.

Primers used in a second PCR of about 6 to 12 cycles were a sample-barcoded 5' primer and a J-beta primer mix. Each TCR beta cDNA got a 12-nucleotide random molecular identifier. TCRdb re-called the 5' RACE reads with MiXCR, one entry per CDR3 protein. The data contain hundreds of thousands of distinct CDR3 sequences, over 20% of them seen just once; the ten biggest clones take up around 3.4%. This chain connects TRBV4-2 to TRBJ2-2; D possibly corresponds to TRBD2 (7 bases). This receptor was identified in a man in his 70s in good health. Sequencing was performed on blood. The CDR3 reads CASSQGGGGANTGELFF. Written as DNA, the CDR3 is TGTGCCAGCAGCCAAGGGGGGGGCGGAGCGAACACCGGGGAGCTGTTTTTT.